What follows are 10 T cell receptor beta chains derived from one specimen sequenced in a study of beta chain features in type 1 diabetes. What was sequenced were expressed TCRB transcripts, since all of the isolated RNA had been reverse transcribed. Sequencing used immunoSEQ multiplex PCR; TCRdb keeps in-frame clones, though not all of them. Of around 500,000 clones listed, about an eighth are singletons. Sequences were obtained from naive CD4+ T cells from blood. These receptors came from a woman under 30 in good health.

V gene TRBV28 combines with J gene TRBJ1-1; tentatively, D is TRBD1 (6 bases). There are 14 residues in the CDR3. The V end lost 2 bases, the J end lost 12 bases, and 19 bases lay between the germline ends. The germline gives CDR1 MDHEN, CDR2 SYDVKM. CDR3 sequence reads: CASSLVPGHAWTFF. The CDR3 DNA reads as TGTGCCAGCAGTTTAGTCCCGGGACATGCGTGGACTTTCTTT.

The genes are TRBV9 and TRBJ1-2, with TRBD1 as a possible D gene (5 bases). The germline V and J ends were trimmed by 0 bases and 2 bases, with 8 bases remaining between them. The CDR3 is 14 residues long. Germline V lookup: CDR1 SGDLS, CDR2 YYNGEE. The CDR3 region has the DNA TGTGCCAGCAGCGTAGGGGGGAACAACTATGGCTACACCTTC. It translates to CASSVGGNNYGYTF.

In its sample, this clone was seen a few times. CDR3 protein: CASSPPQATYEQYV. The CDR3 coding sequence is TGCGCCAGCAGCCCCCCACAGGCCACCTACGAGCAGTACGTC. J is TRBJ2-7 and V is TRBV4-3, with TRBD1 as a possible D gene (5 bases). CDR1 and CDR2 (germline): LGHNA, YSLEER. Trimming removed 4 bases at V and 2 bases at J, with 12 bases between. The CDR3 sequence is 14 residues long.

This clone was seen only a few times. This chain connects TRBV10-3 to TRBJ2-2, with D unclear. V was pared by 3 bases and J by 0 bases, with 8 bases between. CDR1 is ENHRY, CDR2 SYGVKD, per germline. CDR3 length equals 15 residues. CDR3 sequence (DNA): TGTGCCATCAGTGAATGGGCTACGAACACCGGGGAGCTGTTTTTT. Amino acid sequence: CAISEWATNTGELFF.

The rearrangement links TRBV6-8 to TRBJ2-7, with a tentative D call TRBD1 (7 bases). This CDR3 contains 18 residues. V lost 6 bases, J lost 1 base, and 25 bases lay in between. Germline lookup yields CDR1 MNHGY and CDR2 SAAAGT. This CDR3 is CASRQTTRAQGTSYEQYF. The CDR3 DNA reads as TGTGCCAGCAGACAAACTACGCGGGCACAGGGGACTTCCTACGAGCAGTACTTC.

The CDR3 DNA sequence: TGCAGTGCGGTGGGTACAGAGACCCAGTACTTC. Amino acids: CSAVGTETQYF. The genes are TRBV20-1 and TRBJ2-5; D is unresolved. CDR3 size: 11 residues. From germline, CDR1 is DFQATT and CDR2 SNEGSKA (reference sequence). V lost 6 bases and J 4 bases, leaving 9 bases between the germline ends.

The CDR3 sequence is CASSNQLVWEQYF. CDR3 nucleotides: TGTGCCAGCAGCAATCAATTGGTATGGGAGCAGTACTTC. This chain joins TRBV21-1 and TRBJ2-7. TRBV21-1 represents a pseudogene. The CDR3 covers 13 residues.

The chain employs TRBV27 and TRBJ2-3, with D perhaps matching TRBD2 (5 bases). The CDR3 covers 15 residues. Germline values: CDR1 MNHEY, CDR2 SMNVEV (reference sequence). V lost 8 bases and J lost 1, with 16 bases in between. The CDR3 DNA is TGTGCCAGCCGCTCAATAGGAGGAGGCACAGATACGCAGTATTTT. Translation gives CASRSIGGGTDTQYF.

V is TRBV25-1 and J is TRBJ2-3, with TRBD2 identical over 9 bases. Unmatched junction bases numbered 5, after V lost 3 bases and J lost 4 bases. Germline assignment: CDR1 MGHDK and CDR2 SYGVNS. CDR3 length: 15 amino acids. In DNA, the CDR3 is TGTGCCAGCAGTGAGAGCGGGAGGATGTCAGATACGCAGTATTTT. Its translation: CASSESGRMSDTQYF.

The J gene is TRBJ2-5, the V gene TRBV23-1, with TRBD2 matching 7 bases. TRBV23-1 is assigned to the ORF class and has an uncertain function. The CDR3 is 17 residues long. After removal of 2 bases from V and 2 bases from J, the junction contained 11 bases not matched to a gene. The CDR3, as DNA: TGCGCCAGCAGTCAAGGGGCAACCTCTAGCGGTCAAGAGACCCAGTACTTC. This sequence encodes CASSQGATSSGQETQYF.